A selection of T cell receptor beta chains follows, all from one sample in a study of T-cell memory formation after mild COVID-19. One entry per CDR3 protein, called by TCRdb with MiXCR from the 5' RACE reads. This sample has around 99,000 distinct CDR3 sequences, with under 15% found just once. The specimen sequenced was PBMCs or a T cell subset sorted from them (not recorded which). These receptors all come from a young man who had mild COVID-19 (a few samples of this study predate the infection). Cell type and time point are not known. CDR3s include the opening cysteine and the closing phenylalanine or tryptophan. A D gene is named only where the DNA matches it firmly. Clone size is given for some rows only: seen once, a few or many times, or a class if the clone is expanded.

CSARGPGPYEQYF | TGCAGCGCCCGAGGACCGGGGCCGTACGAGCAGTACTTC | TRBV29-1 | 13 | . | TRBJ2-7 | many
CASTPGPPNTEAFF | TGTGCCAGTACCCCGGGACCGCCCAACACTGAAGCTTTCTTT | TRBV19 | 14 | . | TRBJ1-1 | .
CASSQNPGTGVPYEQYF | TGTGCCAGCAGCCAAAACCCCGGGACAGGGGTCCCCTACGAGCAGTACTTC | TRBV14 | 17 | TRBD1 | TRBJ2-7 | few
CASSSLRGVYNEQFF | TGTGCCAGCAGCTCGTTGAGGGGGGTCTACAATGAGCAGTTCTTC | TRBV7-6 | 15 | . | TRBJ2-1 | .
CASTTGPSNQPQHF | TGTGCCAGTACCACGGGCCCTAGCAATCAGCCCCAGCATTTT | TRBV7-2 | 14 | . | TRBJ1-5 | .
CASSQDWQGSTGELFF | TGCGCCAGCAGCCAAGATTGGCAGGGAAGTACCGGGGAGCTGTTTTTT | TRBV4-3 | 16 | . | TRBJ2-2 | .
CASSRTGGRGTEAFF | TGTGCCAGCAGCCGTACAGGGGGCAGGGGCACTGAAGCTTTCTTT | TRBV7-9 | 15 | TRBD1 | TRBJ1-1 | many
CASSADRGLQGYTF | TGTGCCAGCAGCGCCGACAGGGGTTTACAGGGCTACACCTTC | TRBV6-1 | 14 | TRBD1 | TRBJ1-2 | few
CASSLGGTITDTQYF | TGTGCGAGCAGCTTGGGGGGGACTATCACAGATACGCAGTATTTT | TRBV7-7 | 15 | TRBD2 | TRBJ2-3 | .
CSVEDFGSGANVLTF | TGCAGCGTTGAAGATTTCGGCTCTGGGGCCAACGTCCTGACTTTC | TRBV29-1 | 15 | . | TRBJ2-6 | .
CASSQDTSGADTQYF | TGCGCCAGCAGCCAAGATACTAGCGGGGCAGATACGCAGTATTTT | TRBV4-3 | 15 | TRBD2 | TRBJ2-3 | .
CASGPSGGAPGDTQYF | TGTGCCAGCGGACCTAGCGGGGGGGCCCCGGGAGATACGCAGTATTTT | TRBV11-3 | 16 | TRBD2 | TRBJ2-3 | .
CTSSQDYQVEETQYF | TGCACCAGCAGCCAAGATTATCAGGTAGAAGAGACCCAGTACTTC | TRBV1 | 15 | . | TRBJ2-5 | .
CASSDGGTYEQYF | TGCGCCAGCAGTGATGGCGGAACCTACGAGCAGTACTTC | TRBV10-2 | 13 | . | TRBJ2-7 | many
CAIGQLNTEAFF | TGTGCCATCGGACAGCTGAACACTGAAGCTTTCTTT | TRBV7-9 | 12 | . | TRBJ1-1 | many
CASSYSGLGGDIWDEQFF | TGTGCCAGCAGTTACTCGGGGCTTGGGGGGGATATATGGGATGAGCAGTTCTTC | TRBV6-5 | 18 | TRBD2 | TRBJ2-1 | .
CASSYPGGGALETQYF | TGCGCCAGCAGCTACCCTGGCGGGGGGGCTTTAGAGACCCAGTACTTC | TRBV5-1 | 16 | TRBD2 | TRBJ2-5 | .
CASTPPAGGNTGELFF | TGTGCCAGCACCCCGCCGGCAGGGGGGAACACCGGGGAGCTGTTTTTT | TRBV2 | 16 | TRBD1 | TRBJ2-2 | .
CASSRDRGWDTEAFF | TGTGCCAGCAGCCGGGACAGGGGTTGGGACACTGAAGCTTTCTTT | TRBV6-4 | 15 | TRBD1 | TRBJ1-1 | .
CASSYELAKNIQYF | TGTGCCAGCAGTTACGAGTTAGCCAAAAACATTCAGTACTTC | TRBV6-2/TRBV6-3 | 14 | . | TRBJ2-4 | .
CAITEGFNYGYTF | TGTGCCATCACCGAGGGTTTCAACTATGGCTACACCTTC | TRBV10-3 | 13 | . | TRBJ1-2 | few
CASSARDRFVQPQHF | TGTGCCAGCAGCGCCCGGGACAGGTTTGTTCAGCCCCAGCATTTT | TRBV21-1 | 15 | . | TRBJ1-5 | .
CASSSDRGFVGYTF | TGTGCCAGCAGCTCGGACAGGGGATTCGTAGGCTACACCTTC | TRBV7-2 | 14 | TRBD1 | TRBJ1-2 | .
CSARDGGAAVFF | TGCAGTGCTAGAGACGGAGGGGCGGCAGTTTTCTTT | TRBV20-1 | 12 | . | TRBJ1-1 | .